This TCR beta chain was sequenced for a study of cytomegalovirus exposure and HLA in healthy donors. Study-wide findings and caveats: A further, later analysis showed that HLA-associated TCR beta chains (compared with equally common others) were more clonally expanded. In a later analysis, specific HLA alleles were associated with 15,000 or so TCR beta sequences at a 0.05 false discovery rate. There were about 160 TCR beta chains listed as cytomegalovirus-associated. Owing to their indistinguishability, certain V segments, notably TRBV6-2 and TRBV6-3, were excluded.

Worth noting for this clone: Its target is unknown.

Germline assignment: CDR1 SNHLY and CDR2 FYNNEI. V gave up 6 bases and J gave up 0 bases; unmatched junction bases: 8. The CDR3 has 15 residues. Primers for the PCR totalled 60 Vbeta and 13 Jbeta. Generated by immunoSEQ multiplex PCR, the TCRdb table keeps only in-frame clones and is missing some. The table has under 150,000 clones, over 70% seen once. The sequence came from a woman in her forties in good health and CMV-seropositive. This rearrangement joins TRBV2 to TRBJ2-7; 7 bases agree with TRBD1. The sequencing input was PBMCs. DNA of the CDR3: TGTGCCAGCAGACCTGGACAGGCCGACTCCTACGAGCAGTACTTC. Its translation is CASRPGQADSYEQYF.